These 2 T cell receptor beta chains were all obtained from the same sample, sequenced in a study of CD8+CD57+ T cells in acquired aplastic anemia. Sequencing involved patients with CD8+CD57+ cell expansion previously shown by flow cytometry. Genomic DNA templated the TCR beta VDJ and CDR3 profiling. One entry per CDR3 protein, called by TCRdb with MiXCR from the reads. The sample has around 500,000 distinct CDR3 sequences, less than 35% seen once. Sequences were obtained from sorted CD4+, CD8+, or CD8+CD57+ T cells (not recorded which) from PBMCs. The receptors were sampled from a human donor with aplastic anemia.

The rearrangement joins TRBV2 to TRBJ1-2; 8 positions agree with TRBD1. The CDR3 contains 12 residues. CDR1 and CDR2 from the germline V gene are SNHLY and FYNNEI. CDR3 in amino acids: CARGTGNYGYTF. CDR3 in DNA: TGTGCACGGGGGACAGGCAACTATGGCTACACCTTC.

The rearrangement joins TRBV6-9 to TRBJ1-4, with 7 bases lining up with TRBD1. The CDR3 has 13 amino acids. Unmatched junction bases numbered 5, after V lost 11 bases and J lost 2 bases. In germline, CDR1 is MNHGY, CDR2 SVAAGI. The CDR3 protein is CAGPGQTNEKLFF. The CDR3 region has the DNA TGTGCCGGCCCGGGACAGACTAATGAAAAACTGTTTTTT.